The T cell receptor beta chain under discussion was sequenced for a study of blood T cell repertoires in COVID-19. Authors' analysis steps: Estimation of nucleated cell counts was performed using reference gene primer amplification. Produced via immunoSEQ multiplex PCR; TCRdb's table is partial and in-frame only. V and J calls and clone size are given by that table; D and trimming were obtained from the DNA. The sample has 200,000 or so clones, roughly 90% seen once. The V and J ends lost 8 bases and 6 bases, in that order; junction bases with no gene match: 5. Per germline, CDR1 MDHEN and CDR2 SYDVKM. This CDR3 is 12 amino acids long.

The chain is built from TRBV28 and TRBJ2-3; 7 nucleotides line up with TRBD1. This sequence originates from a woman aged 70-85 years with acute or convalescent COVID-19. The source material was peripheral blood. CDR3 sequence (DNA): TGTGCCAGCCACAGGGGCGGGGATACGCAGTATTTT. Its translation: CASHRGGDTQYF.